This is a list of T cell receptor beta chains from one sample in a study of cytomegalovirus exposure and HLA in healthy donors. Profiled with immunoSEQ multiplex PCR; TCRdb holds only in-frame clones, not every one. Seen here are about 150,000 clones, approximately 80% observed once, and the top ten hold 5% to 7.5%. The sample consisted of PBMCs. Receptor source: a woman in her 50s in good health and CMV-seropositive. The CDR3 runs from the conserved cysteine through the conserved F or W. The D gene is left open where the match is weak. Some rows mark clone size as missing; the rest say once, few, many or name a class of expanded clone.

j_gene,v_gene,len,d_gene,abundance,CDR3aa,CDR3nt
TRBJ2-3,TRBV7-7,14,-,-,CASSLGQGSDTQYF,TGTGCCAGCAGCTTGGGCCAGGGCTCAGATACGCAGTATTTT
TRBJ1-1,TRBV21-1,12,-,-,CATSSGDTEAFF,TGTGCCACCTCATCTGGAGACACTGAAGCTTTCTTT
TRBJ2-3,TRBV5-5,15,-,once,CASSPVEGSTDTQYF,TGTGCCAGCAGCCCGGTGGAGGGGAGCACAGATACGCAGTATTTT
TRBJ1-2,TRBV10-1,12,-,-,CASSDDSYGYTF,TGCGCCAGCAGTGATGACAGCTATGGCTACACCTTC
TRBJ2-1,TRBV6-5,16,-,-,CASSYSVGPGYNEQFF,TGTGCCAGCAGTTACTCAGTAGGCCCAGGGTACAATGAGCAGTTCTTC
TRBJ2-2,TRBV2,14,TRBD1,-,CASTITGGSGELFF,TGTGCCAGCACAATAACAGGGGGCTCCGGGGAGCTGTTTTTT
TRBJ1-1,TRBV4-3,16,-,-,CASSQEPLGVVTEAFF,TGCGCCAGCAGCCAAGAACCCCTAGGGGTAGTCACTGAAGCTTTCTTT
TRBJ2-2,TRBV6-1,13,-,-,CASNQENTGELFF,TGTGCCAGCAACCAGGAGAACACCGGGGAGCTGTTTTTT
TRBJ1-1,TRBV7-8,14,TRBD1,once,CASSSRQGVTEAFF,TGTGCCAGCAGTTCGCGACAGGGAGTAACTGAAGCTTTCTTT
TRBJ2-3,TRBV18,13,-,-,CASSPGLTDTQYF,TGTGCCAGCTCACCCGGACTTACAGATACGCAGTATTTT
TRBJ2-7,TRBV27,13,-,-,CASSLSGVGEQYF,TGTGCCAGCAGTTTGTCAGGGGTCGGCGAGCAGTACTTC
TRBJ1-2,TRBV30,15,-,-,CAWSVAAGAGDGYTF,TGTGCCTGGAGTGTTGCGGCAGGGGCGGGAGATGGCTACACCTTC
TRBJ2-3,TRBV4-2,17,TRBD2,-,CASSPGLSGAATDTQYF,TGTGCCAGCAGCCCTGGTCTTAGCGGGGCTGCCACAGATACGCAGTATTTT